This T cell receptor beta chain was recorded in a study of shared clonotypes between healthy human individuals. CD4+ cells yielded CD45RA+ naive and CD45RA-negative memory subsets. Findings and limits, study-wide: Across four donors, naive CD4 shared roughly 5.2%, naive CD8 around 3.5%, memory CD4 roughly 2.4%, memory CD8 around 0.42%. Sample collection involved blood only; tissue repertoires are likely different. Memory subsets had estimated richness that was generally smaller than that of naive subsets.

A word on this clone: What it binds is not known.

Sequencing used immunoSEQ multiplex PCR; TCRdb keeps in-frame clones, though not all of them. The data show around 720,000 clones, about three quarters seen once. Specimen: memory CD4+ T cells sorted from blood. Regarding subset: CD45RA-negative fraction. This TCR derives from a woman in her 30s in good health.

The CDR3 DNA sequence: TGTGCCAGCAGTGGCCGCGGGAAGAGAGCTTTCTTT. As protein: CASSGRGKRAFF. The chain uses TRBV6-5 and TRBJ1-1; D unclear. This CDR3 has 12 residues. V was pared by 5 bases and J by 10 bases, with 14 bases between. Germline V gene lookup returns CDR1 MNHEY and CDR2 SVGAGI.